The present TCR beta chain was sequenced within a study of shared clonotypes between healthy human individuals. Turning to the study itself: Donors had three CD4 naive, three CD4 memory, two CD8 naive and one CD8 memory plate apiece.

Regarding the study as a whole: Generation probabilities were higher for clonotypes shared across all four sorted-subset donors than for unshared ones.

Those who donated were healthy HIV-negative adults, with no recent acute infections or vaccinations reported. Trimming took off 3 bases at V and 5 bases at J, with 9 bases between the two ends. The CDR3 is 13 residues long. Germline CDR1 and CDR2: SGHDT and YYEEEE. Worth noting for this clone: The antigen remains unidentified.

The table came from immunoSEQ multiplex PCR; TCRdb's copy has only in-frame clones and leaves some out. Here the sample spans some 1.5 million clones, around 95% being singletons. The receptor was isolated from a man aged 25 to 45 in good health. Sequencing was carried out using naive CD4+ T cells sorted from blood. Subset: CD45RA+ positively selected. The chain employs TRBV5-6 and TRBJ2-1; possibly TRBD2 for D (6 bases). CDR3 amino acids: CASSSPGDNEQFF. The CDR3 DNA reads TGTGCCAGCAGCTCCCCGGGGGACAATGAGCAGTTCTTC.